What follows are 20 T cell receptor beta chains derived from one specimen sequenced in a study of OX40 agonist ivuxolimab in advanced cancers. TCRdb's copy holds only in-frame clones and misses some; the assay was immunoSEQ multiplex PCR. The table records roughly 20,000 clones, roughly 84% of them present only once. Specimen: CD4+ or CD8+ T cells sorted from blood, collected in a trial of the OX40 agonist ivuxolimab. The receptors were gathered from an adult with an advanced solid tumor such as melanoma, head and neck, liver or kidney cancer.

The rearrangement joins TRBV7-9 to TRBJ2-5; a possible D gene is TRBD1 (6 bases). This CDR3 comprises 16 residues. Germline CDR1 reads SEHNR; CDR2 reads FQNEAQ (reference sequence). V was clipped by 6 bases and J by 5 bases, with 22 bases between them. CDR3 DNA: TGTGCCAGCAGGCCTTTAATCCTACAGGGCGCGGAGACCCAGTACTTC. It specifies CASRPLILQGAETQYF.

The V gene is TRBV29-1, the J gene TRBJ2-5; TRBD1 might be the D (5 bases). The CDR3 has 17 amino acids. V lost 6 bases and J lost 4, with 27 bases in between. The germline V gene encodes CDR1 SQVTM and CDR2 ANQGSEA. The CDR3 loop reads CSVLRTYPTVTGETQYF. CDR3 DNA sequence: TGCAGCGTCCTACGGACATACCCCACAGTCACAGGAGAGACCCAGTACTTC.

V is TRBV7-9 and J is TRBJ1-2; D ambiguous. Per the germline V gene, CDR1 is SEHNR and CDR2 is FQNEAQ (reference sequence). This CDR3 has 12 residues. V was shortened by 2 bases and J by 9 bases, with 10 bases between the two germline ends. The CDR3 coding sequence is TGTGCCAGCAGCTTACCACTGAATAGCTACACCTTC. It yields the protein CASSLPLNSYTF.

This CDR3 is CASSPGQNYGYTF. The CDR3 nucleotides are TGTGCCAGCAGTCCGGGACAGAACTATGGCTACACCTTC. This rearrangement joins TRBV28 to TRBJ1-2; the match to TRBD1 covers 7 bases. V trimming: 5 bases; J trimming: 2 bases; junction bases outside the gene matches: 2. The CDR3 has 13 residues. CDR1 and CDR2 from the germline V gene are MDHEN and SYDVKM.

A few counts support this clone. The CDR3 sequence: CASSFHRTSGNADTQYF. In nucleotides, the CDR3 is TGTGCCAGCAGCTTTCATCGGACTAGCGGGAATGCAGATACGCAGTATTTT. The gene calls are TRBV7-9 and TRBJ2-3; the match to TRBD2 covers 12 bases. Unmatched junction bases numbered 8, after V lost 3 bases and J lost 4 bases. This CDR3 has 17 residues. From germline, CDR1 is SEHNR and CDR2 FQNEAQ (reference sequence).

This clone came up a few times. The gene calls are TRBV7-2 and TRBJ2-2; D perhaps matches TRBD1 (6 bases). With 6 bases removed from V and 1 base from J, the gap between germline ends came to 15 bases. The CDR3 runs 16 residues. Germline CDR1 and CDR2: SGHTA and FQGNSA. The CDR3 spells CASRVPGHMNTGELFF. The CDR3 DNA reads TGTGCCAGCAGGGTACCGGGACACATGAACACCGGGGAGCTGTTTTTT.

The chain combines TRBV7-8 with TRBJ1-2; no reliable D call. The CDR3 totals 12 residues. V lost 4 bases, J lost 10 bases, and 13 bases lay in between. The germline V gene has CDR1 SGHVS and CDR2 FQNEAQ. The CDR3 sequence is CASSSIEAVYTF. The CDR3 DNA reads as TGTGCCAGCAGCTCGATAGAAGCGGTCTACACCTTC.

V usage is TRBV5-4 and J usage is TRBJ2-1, with TRBD2 as a possible D gene (5 bases). Trimming pared 2 bases from V and 10 bases from J, leaving 22 bases between. CDR1 SGHNT and CDR2 YYREEE come from the germline V gene (reference sequence). CDR3 length equals 16 residues. CDR3 in DNA: TGTGCCAGCAGCTTTCGCCCGACGGGCGGGCTCGGGGAGCAGTTCTTC. This gives the protein CASSFRPTGGLGEQFF.

The CDR3 spells CASNRITDTQYF. The CDR3 coding sequence is TGTGCCAGCAATCGTATCACAGATACGCAGTATTTT. The chain has TRBV28 and TRBJ2-3; D gene unclear. CDR1 and CDR2 (germline): MDHEN, SYDVKM. Deletions cut 7 bases from V and 2 bases from J, with 7 bases between. This CDR3 contains 12 residues.

This chain uses TRBV5-4 with TRBJ1-4; 7 bases line up with TRBD1. With V trimmed by 4 bases and J by 0 bases, 3 bases remained unmatched. The germline V gene has CDR1 SGHNT and CDR2 YYREEE (reference sequence). The CDR3 runs to 15 residues. CDR3 DNA sequence: TGTGCCAGCAGCCCCACAGGGGCAACTAATGAAAAACTGTTTTTT. It translates to CASSPTGATNEKLFF.

The V call is TRBV27, the J call TRBJ2-1, with D tentatively TRBD1 or TRBD2 (5 bases each). CDR1 is MNHEY and CDR2 is SMNVEV in the germline V gene (reference sequence). V was clipped by 3 bases and J by 6 bases, with 12 bases between them. The CDR3 sequence is 14 residues long. The CDR3 DNA is TGTGCCAGCAGTTTGTTCGGGACGGGCAATGAGCAGTTCTTC. Amino acid sequence: CASSLFGTGNEQFF.

This chain uses TRBV5-1 with TRBJ1-5; 9 bases match TRBD1. CDR3 length: 15 amino acids. Germline CDR1 SGHRS, CDR2 YFSETQ. Losses at the gene ends were 0 bases for V and 5 bases for J; bases not matched to a gene: 3. CDR3 loop: CASSLGDRVDQPQHF. CDR3 coding DNA: TGCGCCAGCAGCTTGGGGGACAGGGTGGATCAGCCCCAGCATTTT.

This chain joins TRBV5-6 and TRBJ1-2, with TRBD1 matching 8 bases. Per the germline V gene, CDR1 is SGHDT and CDR2 is YYEEEE. V was pared by 0 bases and J by 7 bases, with 5 bases of the junction left unmatched. This CDR3 has 14 amino acids. The CDR3 here is CASSLGQGAGGYTF. The CDR3 DNA sequence: TGTGCCAGCAGCTTGGGGCAGGGGGCCGGTGGCTACACCTTC.

This clone was observed a single time. This chain uses TRBV30 with TRBJ2-3; D unclear. Germline CDR1 is GTSNPN and CDR2 is SVGIG (reference sequence). The CDR3 consists of 13 residues. V was cut by 2 bases and J by 1 base, with 7 bases left in between. CDR3: CAWSKVGTDTQYF. For the CDR3, the DNA is TGTGCCTGGAGTAAGGTGGGCACAGATACGCAGTATTTT.

The chain combines TRBV21-1 with TRBJ2-4; the table's D call of TRBD2 was not tested on the DNA. TRBV21-1 is a documented pseudogene. The CDR3 totals 14 residues. Here the CDR3 reads CASSSRPAKNIQYF. The CDR3, as DNA: TGTGCCAGCAGCTCGCGGCCAGCCAAAAACATTCAGTACTTC.

The chain couples TRBV19 to TRBJ2-4; 8 nucleotides line up with TRBD1. The CDR3 is made up of 15 amino acids. Germline loops: CDR1 LNHDA, CDR2 SQIVND (reference sequence). V shed 6 bases and J 3 bases; nucleotides not matched to a gene: 7. CDR3 sequence reads: CASRSQGAGKNIQYF. In nucleotides, the CDR3 is TGTGCCAGTAGGTCCCAGGGGGCTGGCAAAAACATTCAGTACTTC.

This sequence joins TRBV2 and TRBJ1-1; 12 bases match TRBD1. This CDR3 spans 12 amino acids. J was trimmed by 6 bases and V by 10 bases; bases with no gene match: 3. Germline V gene lookup returns CDR1 SNHLY and CDR2 FYNNEI. CDR3 nucleotide sequence: TGTGCCACCTGGGACAGGGGGCCTGAAGCTTTCTTT. This gives the protein CATWDRGPEAFF.

CDR3 in DNA: TGTGCCAGCAGCCCTTCCTACGAGCAGTACTTC. The encoded protein is CASSPSYEQYF. The V call is TRBV11-2, the J call TRBJ2-7; D remains unclear. The germline V gene has CDR1 SGHAT and CDR2 FQNNGV. This CDR3 comprises 11 residues. Trimming pared 5 bases from V and 1 base from J, leaving 3 bases between.

The chain couples TRBV5-1 to TRBJ2-7; 13 nucleotides agree with TRBD2. Germline CDR1 and CDR2: SGHRS and YFSETQ. Trimming at V came to 3 bases and at J to 7 bases, leaving 10 bases not matched to a gene. CDR3 length: 16 residues. CDR3 in amino acids: CASSSVGTSGIGEQYF. The CDR3 DNA follows: TGCGCCAGCAGCTCGGTTGGGACTAGCGGGATCGGTGAGCAGTACTTC. The full variable domain, in which reference TRBV5-1 and TRBJ2-7 provide the parts outside the CDR3, is KAGVTQTPRYLIKTRGQQVTLSCSPISGHRSVSWYQQTPGQGLQFLFEYFSETQRNKGNFPGRFSGRQFSNSRSEMNVSTLELGDSALYLCASSSVGTSGIGEQYFGPGTRLTVT.

The chain employs TRBV7-9 and TRBJ2-6; 10 bases match TRBD1. The CDR3 length is 18 residues. Trimming took 4 bases from V and 4 from J; bases not matched to a gene: 10. The germline V gene encodes CDR1 SEHNR and CDR2 FQNEAQ (reference sequence). CDR3 loop: CASSSWDRGNVGANVLTF. For the CDR3, the DNA is TGTGCCAGCAGCTCATGGGACAGGGGAAATGTGGGGGCCAACGTCCTGACTTTC. The full variable domain, completed using reference TRBV7-9 and TRBJ2-6, is DTGVSQNPRHKITKRGQNVTFRCDPISEHNRLYWYRQTLGQGPEFLTYFQNEAQLEKSRLLSDRFSAERPKGSFSTLEIQRTEQGDSAMYLCASSSWDRGNVGANVLTFGAGSRLTVL.